This T cell receptor (beta chain) was observed in a study of T cells after yellow fever vaccination. Findings and caveats of the study: Clones that expanded after primary vaccination mostly reappeared after the booster (just over 95% CD4, roughly 90% CD8).

Conversion of TCR transcripts into cDNA relied on 5'RACE template switching, which added a universal primer site and UMIs. TCRdb independently ran MiXCR on the 5' RACE reads; one entry per CDR3 protein. Among more than 350,000 distinct CDR3 sequences listed, approximately 10% were seen once. This clonotype has a handful of counts. What it binds is not known. Germline assignment: CDR1 SGHTS and CDR2 YDEGEE. This CDR3 region has 14 residues. Deletions cut 0 bases from V and 0 bases from J, with 6 bases between. The TCR originated in a man aged 18 to 29 who received the YFV17D yellow fever vaccine. V gene TRBV5-8 combines with J gene TRBJ1-1; D unclear. The material was PBMCs, obtained on the day of the first yellow fever vaccination. CDR3 nucleotide sequence: TGTGCCAGCAGCTTGGTCCTCATGAACACTGAAGCTTTCTTT. It translates to CASSLVLMNTEAFF.